This T cell receptor beta chain was sequenced during a study of monozygotic twins with inflammatory bowel disease. Per the germline V gene, CDR1 is MNHEY and CDR2 is SMNVEV (reference sequence). The CDR3 covers 15 residues. Following a re-call of the 5' RACE reads, TCRdb has one entry per CDR3 protein and lacks DNA. The sample includes a few hundred thousand distinct CDR3 sequences. The chain links TRBV27 to TRBJ2-5. The sequence derives from a human donor with ulcerative colitis or Crohn's disease, or a healthy co-twin of an affected twin (not recorded which). Sequencing was done on a sample of blood. Here the CDR3 reads CASSLSSVAQETQYF.